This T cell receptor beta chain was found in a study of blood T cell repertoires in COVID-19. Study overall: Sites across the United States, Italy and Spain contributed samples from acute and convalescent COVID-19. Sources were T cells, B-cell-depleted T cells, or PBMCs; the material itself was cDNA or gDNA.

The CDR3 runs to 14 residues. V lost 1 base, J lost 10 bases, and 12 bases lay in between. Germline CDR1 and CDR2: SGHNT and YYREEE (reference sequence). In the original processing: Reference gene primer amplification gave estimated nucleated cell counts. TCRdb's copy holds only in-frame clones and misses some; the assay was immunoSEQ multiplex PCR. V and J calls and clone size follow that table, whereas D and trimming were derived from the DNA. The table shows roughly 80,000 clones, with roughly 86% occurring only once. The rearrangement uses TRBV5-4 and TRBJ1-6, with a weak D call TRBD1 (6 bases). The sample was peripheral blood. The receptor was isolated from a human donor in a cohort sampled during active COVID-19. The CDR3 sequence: CASSLKGERSPLHF. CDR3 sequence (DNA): TGTGCCAGCAGCTTGAAGGGGGAGAGATCACCCCTCCACTTT.